A selection of T cell receptor beta chains follows, all from one sample in a study of shared clonotypes between healthy human individuals. The repertoire was sequenced with immunoSEQ multiplex PCR; TCRdb's copy has only in-frame clones and lacks some. The data contain roughly 2.6 million clones, more than 80% of them singletons. Sequencing was carried out using naive CD4+ T cells sorted from blood. These receptors all come from a young man in good health. Each CDR3 is given with its conserved first and last residue. D genes are given only for firm matches. Clone size is given for some rows only: seen once, a few or many times, or a class if the clone is expanded.

len	d_gene	v_gene	j_gene	abundance	CDR3aa	CDR3nt
14	NA	TRBV7-2	TRBJ2-7	NA	CASSLQGGSHEQYF	TGTGCCAGCAGCTTACAAGGTGGGAGCCACGAGCAGTACTTC
15	NA	TRBV9	TRBJ2-7	NA	CASSVAAGSLYEQYF	TGTGCCAGCAGCGTAGCTGCGGGTTCACTCTACGAGCAGTACTTC
12	NA	TRBV28	TRBJ1-1	once	CATRGGGREAFF	TGTGCCACCCGTGGGGGGGGGCGGGAAGCTTTCTTT
12	NA	TRBV2	TRBJ1-1	NA	CASRRVQTEAFF	TGTGCCAGCAGACGGGTTCAGACTGAAGCTTTCTTT
12	NA	TRBV6-5	TRBJ1-2	NA	CASSLSGGGYTF	TGTGCCAGCAGTTTGAGCGGGGGCGGCTACACCTTC
19	TRBD2	TRBV10-2	TRBJ2-1	NA	CASSTVLAGGPASYNEQFF	TGCGCCAGCAGTACGGTACTAGCGGGAGGGCCAGCCTCCTACAATGAGCAGTTCTTC
14	NA	TRBV19	TRBJ2-3	NA	CASSWTVSTDTQYF	TGTGCCAGTAGTTGGACGGTAAGCACAGATACGCAGTATTTT
13	NA	TRBV7-2	TRBJ1-5	NA	CASKGEQGQPQHF	TGTGCCAGCAAGGGTGAACAGGGACAGCCCCAGCATTTT
13	TRBD1	TRBV28	TRBJ1-2	NA	CASSTTGGTGYTF	TGTGCCAGCAGTACAACAGGGGGCACTGGCTACACCTTC
15	NA	TRBV5-1	TRBJ2-1	NA	CASSLAAEAYNEQFF	TGCGCCAGCAGCTTGGCAGCGGAAGCCTACAATGAGCAGTTCTTC
13	NA	TRBV6-6	TRBJ2-1	NA	CASSYSMGYEQFF	TGTGCCAGCAGTTACTCGATGGGGTATGAGCAGTTCTTC
13	NA	TRBV14	TRBJ2-7	NA	CASSHAGGYEQYF	TGTGCCAGCAGCCACGCAGGCGGCTACGAGCAGTACTTC
13	NA	TRBV5-1	TRBJ1-1	NA	CASSLAEATEAFF	TGCGCCAGCAGCTTGGCCGAGGCTACTGAAGCTTTCTTT
17	TRBD1	TRBV19	TRBJ2-6	NA	CASSRGQGLSGANVLTF	TGTGCCAGTAGTAGGGGACAGGGTCTCTCTGGGGCCAACGTCCTGACTTTC
13	NA	TRBV5-5	TRBJ2-7	once	CASSLTGTYEQYF	TGTGCCAGCAGCTTGACAGGCACCTACGAGCAGTACTTC
16	TRBD1	TRBV11-2	TRBJ2-7	NA	CASSLYLGQGGYEQYF	TGTGCCAGCAGCTTATATCTGGGACAGGGCGGCTACGAGCAGTACTTC